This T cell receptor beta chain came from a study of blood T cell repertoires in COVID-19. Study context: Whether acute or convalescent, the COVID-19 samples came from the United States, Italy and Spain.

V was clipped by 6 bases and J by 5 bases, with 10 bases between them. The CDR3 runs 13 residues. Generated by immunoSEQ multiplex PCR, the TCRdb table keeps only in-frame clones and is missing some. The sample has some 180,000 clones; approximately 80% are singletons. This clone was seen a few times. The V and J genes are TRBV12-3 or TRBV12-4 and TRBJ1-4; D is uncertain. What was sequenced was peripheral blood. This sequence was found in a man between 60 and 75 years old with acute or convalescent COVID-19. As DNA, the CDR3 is TGTGCCAGCAGCAGGACTAAGAATGAAAAACTGTTTTTT. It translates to CASSRTKNEKLFF.